One sample yielded the 17 T cell receptor beta chains listed below, sequenced in a study of blood T cell repertoires in COVID-19. This table comes from immunoSEQ multiplex PCR, and its TCRdb copy is limited to in-frame clones, with some not included. The sample holds 100,000 or so clones; approximately 90% are singletons and the top ten take around 2.3%. Sequenced material: peripheral blood. The receptor source for this set is a human donor with active COVID-19. The donor label of this sample is uncertain.

The genes are TRBV5-8 and TRBJ1-5, with a possible D match to TRBD1 (5 bases). Per germline, CDR1 SGHTS and CDR2 YDEGEE. The CDR3 loop spans 12 amino acids. V was cut by 3 bases and J by 13 bases, with 14 bases left in between. The CDR3 DNA is TGTGCCAGCAGCTACCGGACAAAGGGGCAGCATTTT. Amino acid sequence: CASSYRTKGQHF.

The V call is TRBV6-5, the J call TRBJ2-7; possible D gene TRBD2, 5 bases. Trimming removed 2 bases at V and 5 bases at J, with 7 bases between. The V gene's germline CDR1 is MNHEY and CDR2 SVGAGI. The CDR3 sequence is 12 residues long. Here the CDR3 reads CASSYEGNEQYF. CDR3 bases: TGTGCCAGCAGTTACGAGGGCAACGAGCAGTACTTC.

About this clone: The sample contains more than one DNA sequence encoding this CDR3. The chain is built from TRBV5-6 and TRBJ1-2, with TRBD1 matching over 8 bases. Unmatched junction bases numbered 7, after V lost 2 bases and J lost 4 bases. Looked up from germline, CDR1 is SGHDT and CDR2 is YYEEEE. The CDR3 consists of 15 residues. CDR3 in amino acids: CASSLGQGAGYGYTF. In DNA form, the CDR3 reads TGTGCCAGCAGCTTAGGCCAGGGGGCGGGCTATGGCTACACCTTC.

This clone is a singleton in its sample. The chain recombines TRBV24-1 with TRBJ1-5; D gene ambiguous. This CDR3 is built from 17 residues. CDR1 KGHDR and CDR2 SFDVKD come from the germline V gene. Trimming cost V 4 bases and J 11 bases, with 26 bases left between them. CDR3 amino acids: CATSDPTWPGPFWSQHF. The CDR3 region has the DNA TGTGCCACCAGTGACCCCACTTGGCCGGGTCCCTTTTGGTCCCAGCATTTT.

The gene calls are TRBV5-1 and TRBJ1-4; 9 bases map to TRBD1. The V gene end was trimmed by 3 bases and the J gene end by 6 bases; junction bases not matched to a gene: 3. This CDR3 has 14 amino acids. Germline-derived CDR1 and CDR2 are SGHRS and YFSETQ. In DNA form, the CDR3 reads TGCGCCAGCAGCTGGGACAGGGTGGATGAAAAACTGTTTTTT. Translating it yields CASSWDRVDEKLFF.

The CDR3 loop is CASSERGFSYEQYF. The DNA of the CDR3 is TGTGCCAGCAGTGAACGGGGATTCTCCTACGAGCAGTACTTC. J is TRBJ2-7 and V is TRBV25-1, with a weak D call TRBD2 (5 bases). Germline V gene sequence: CDR1 MGHDK, CDR2 SYGVNS. The CDR3 extends over 14 amino acids. The V and J ends lost 2 bases and 0 bases respectively, with 8 bases between them.

The genes are TRBV7-2 and TRBJ1-3; tentative D call: TRBD1 (5 bases). Germline assignment: CDR1 SGHTA and CDR2 FQGNSA. Trimming shortened V by 5 bases and J by 3 bases, and 17 bases separated the two germline ends. The CDR3 extends over 16 amino acids. Written as DNA, the CDR3 is TGTGCCAGCAGCGAAAGCGGGGGGGTTCTTGGAAACACCATATATTTT. Translating it yields CASSESGGVLGNTIYF.

The rearrangement uses TRBV13 and TRBJ1-1, with D unclear. The CDR3 contains 13 residues. In germline, CDR1 is PRHDT, CDR2 FYEKMQ (reference sequence). The V gene lost 1 base and the J gene lost 6 bases, with 9 bases spanning the gap. The CDR3 region has the DNA TGTGCCAGCAGCTTAGACCCCGGAGCTGAAGCTTTCTTT. This codes for CASSLDPGAEAFF.

The CDR3 bases are TGTGCCAGTAGTGCCCGACAGGGACAAGAGACCCAGTACTTC. It translates to CASSARQGQETQYF. The genes are TRBV19 and TRBJ2-5; 7 bases map to TRBD1. Germline CDR1 is LNHDA and CDR2 is SQIVND (reference sequence). Trimming took 5 bases from V and 2 from J; bases not matched to a gene: 5. CDR3 length equals 14 residues.

The J gene is TRBJ1-5, the V gene TRBV5-1, with 7 bases matching TRBD1. The CDR3 loop spans 15 amino acids. Germline CDR1 is SGHRS and CDR2 is YFSETQ. Trimming removed 0 bases from V and 4 bases from J; junction bases left unmatched: 4. The CDR3: CASSLESGGNQPQHF. DNA for the CDR3: TGCGCCAGCAGCTTGGAGTCAGGGGGTAATCAGCCCCAGCATTTT. The full variable domain, completed using reference TRBV5-1 and TRBJ1-5, is KAGVTQTPRYLIKTRGQQVTLSCSPISGHRSVSWYQQTPGQGLQFLFEYFSETQRNKGNFPGRFSGRQFSNSRSEMNVSTLELGDSALYLCASSLESGGNQPQHFGDGTRLSIL.

This clone has just a few counts. J is TRBJ2-2 and V is TRBV19; possibly TRBD2 for D (5 bases). CDR1 and CDR2 (germline): LNHDA, SQIVND (reference sequence). With 3 bases removed from V and 3 bases from J, the gap between germline ends came to 11 bases. CDR3 length equals 15 residues. The CDR3 is CASSMTPGDTGELFF. In DNA form, the CDR3 reads TGTGCCAGTAGTATGACCCCCGGGGACACCGGGGAGCTGTTTTTT. The whole variable domain, filled in from reference TRBV19 and TRBJ2-2, reads DGGITQSPKYLFRKEGQNVTLSCEQNLNHDAMYWYRQDPGQGLRLIYYSQIVNDFQKGDIAEGYSVSREKKESFPLTVTSAQKNPTAFYLCASSMTPGDTGELFFGEGSRLTVL.

The chain carries TRBV28 and TRBJ1-1; D remains ambiguous. The V gene lost 3 bases and the J gene lost 0 bases, with 8 bases spanning the gap. The CDR3 sequence is 14 residues long. Germline CDR1 is MDHEN and CDR2 is SYDVKM. CDR3 sequence: CASSFPGMNTEAFF. The CDR3, as DNA: TGTGCCAGCAGTTTCCCGGGGATGAACACTGAAGCTTTCTTT.

V and J are TRBV6-5 and TRBJ1-1; D may be TRBD1 (5 bases). Germline-derived CDR1 and CDR2 are MNHEY and SVGAGI. The CDR3 length is 13 residues. V was clipped by 7 bases and J by 4 bases, with 13 bases between them. The CDR3 sequence: CASTPGLGTEAFF. The DNA of the CDR3 is TGTGCCAGCACCCCGGGACTGGGCACTGAAGCTTTCTTT.

The rearrangement uses TRBV19 and TRBJ1-2; TRBD1 is a possible D gene (5 bases). Trimming took off 7 bases at V and 4 bases at J, with 13 bases between the two ends. Germline V gene lookup returns CDR1 LNHDA and CDR2 SQIVND (reference sequence). The CDR3 is 13 residues long. The CDR3 sequence is CASTIRDFYGYTF. CDR3 in DNA: TGTGCCAGTACCATCCGGGACTTCTATGGCTACACCTTC.

The CDR3: CASSQDRPLAGGLPSTDTQYF. The CDR3 bases are TGTGCCAGCAGCCAAGATCGCCCGCTAGCGGGGGGGCTCCCCAGCACAGATACGCAGTATTTT. The rearrangement uses TRBV3-1 (or the pseudogene TRBV3-2) and TRBJ2-3; TRBD2 agrees at 12 bases. Germline loops: CDR1 LGHDT, CDR2 YNNKEL (reference sequence). The junction had 13 bases not matched to a gene; V was cut back by 0 bases and J by 0 bases. CDR3 size: 21 residues.

This chain connects TRBV5-1 to TRBJ2-3, with TRBD2 identical over 13 bases. The CDR3 has 18 residues. Germline V gene data show CDR1 as SGHRS and CDR2 as YFSETQ. The trim removed 4 bases at V and 6 bases at J, leaving 14 bases unmatched. The CDR3 DNA follows: TGCGCCAGCAGCGCCAGGACTAGCGGGGGCCCGACTAGGGATACGCAGTATTTT. This encodes CASSARTSGGPTRDTQYF.

The chain links TRBV7-8 to TRBJ2-7; D may be TRBD1 (6 bases). CDR3 length equals 14 residues. The germline V gene has CDR1 SGHVS and CDR2 FQNEAQ. Between the trimmed V and J ends, which lost 1 base and 4 bases, there was a span of 11 bases. CDR3 DNA: TGTGCCAGCAGCTTAGGACAGGCTCGTTACGAGCAGTACTTC. Residues: CASSLGQARYEQYF.